The sequence of this T cell receptor (beta chain) was determined in a study of shared clonotypes between healthy human individuals. About the research overall: The cohort had two women and three men, ages 18 to 49.

The length of the CDR3 is 14 residues. Germline V CDR1 and CDR2: ENHRY, SYGVKD. V dropped 6 bases and J dropped 3; count of bases not matched to a gene: 8. Clones were sequenced by immunoSEQ multiplex PCR, and TCRdb holds only the in-frame ones, with some missing. This table holds over 850,000 clones, 75% to 85% found once. About this clone: What it recognizes is unknown.

Study results and limitations: Sharing across four donors was highest in naive CD4 (roughly 5%) and lowest in memory CD8 (roughly 0.4%).

J is TRBJ2-7 and V is TRBV10-3; 7 nucleotides align to TRBD2. The receptor was isolated from a man aged 18 to 30 in good health. Some clones in this sample may be carry-over from other donors' samples. The sample taken for sequencing was memory CD4+ T cells from PBMCs. Sample subset: CD45RA-negative fraction. The CDR3 loop reads CAIREASGYYEQYF. CDR3 bases: TGTGCCATCAGGGAGGCTAGCGGCTACTACGAGCAGTACTTC.